A selection of T cell receptor beta chains follows, all from one sample in a study of cytomegalovirus exposure and HLA in healthy donors. Sequencing used immunoSEQ multiplex PCR; TCRdb keeps in-frame clones, though not all of them. The table for this sample gives just over 80,000 clones. Sequencing was performed on PBMCs. These receptors were taken from a woman aged 30 to 39 in good health and CMV-seronegative. The CDR3 runs from the conserved cysteine through the conserved F or W. The D gene is left open where the match is weak.

TRBD1	TRBV5-1	TRBJ1-4	TGCGCCAGCAGCTCTGGACAGGGGGCTGAAAAACTGTTTTTT	CASSSGQGAEKLFF
-	TRBV9	TRBJ1-1	TGTGCCAGCAGCGTTGAGGGAACCCGGGGGACTGAAGCTTTCTTT	CASSVEGTRGTEAFF
-	TRBV5-1	TRBJ2-3	TGCGCCAGCAGCTTGGCCGGGATCAGCACAGATACGCAGTATTTT	CASSLAGISTDTQYF
TRBD1	TRBV9	TRBJ1-1	TGTGCCAGCAGCGAGATCCCAGGGGGGTCTGAAGCTTTCTTT	CASSEIPGGSEAFF
TRBD1	TRBV6-1	TRBJ2-5	TGTGCCAGCAGTGAACATGGGACAGGGGGCCAAGAGACCCAGTACTTC	CASSEHGTGGQETQYF
-	TRBV6-5	TRBJ1-5	TGTGCCAGCAGTTCAGGGTTACACCAGCCCCAGCATTTT	CASSSGLHQPQHF
-	TRBV27	TRBJ1-5	TGTGCCAGCAGTTTACAGGCTAATCAGCCCCAGCATTTT	CASSLQANQPQHF
TRBD2	TRBV19	TRBJ2-1	TGTGCCAGTAGTATAGGGACTAGCGGTTTGTCCTACAATGAGCAGTTCTTC	CASSIGTSGLSYNEQFF
-	TRBV11-3	TRBJ2-2	TGTGCCAGCAGCTTGGTGCAGGGCGGGGAGCTGTTTTTT	CASSLVQGGELFF
-	TRBV12-5	TRBJ2-3	TGTGCTAGTGGTTTGGGCCACGGTTCAGATACGCAGTATTTT	CASGLGHGSDTQYF
-	TRBV6-6	TRBJ1-1	TGTGCCAGCAGCCAAGCGGACAGTTGTGAAGCTTTCTTT	CASSQADSCEAFF
-	TRBV30	TRBJ1-3	TGTGCCTGGAGTGCGTCCGGGGGATCTGGAAACACCATATATTTT	CAWSASGGSGNTIYF
TRBD1	TRBV4-1	TRBJ1-2	TGCGCCAGCAGCCCAGCCAGGTGGGACAGGGAGGGCGGCTACACCTTC	CASSPARWDREGGYTF
-	TRBV30	TRBJ1-5	TGTGCCTGGAGTGCAGGGTCAAATCAGCCCCAGCATTTT	CAWSAGSNQPQHF
TRBD2	TRBV19	TRBJ2-3	TGTGCCAGTAGTATAAGGTCGGGGGGTCAAGATACGCAGTATTTT	CASSIRSGGQDTQYF
TRBD2	TRBV7-9	TRBJ2-1	TGTGCCAGCAGCGCTCGGACTAGCGGGAGGGACAATGAGCAGTTCTTC	CASSARTSGRDNEQFF
-	TRBV30	TRBJ2-3	TGTGCCGGGAGTGTTTTGGGGGGGGCCCCAGATACGCAGTATTTT	CAGSVLGGAPDTQYF
-	TRBV4-1	TRBJ2-1	TGCGCCAGCAGCCAAGGGACAGCCTCCTACAATGAGCAGTTCTTC	CASSQGTASYNEQFF
TRBD2	TRBV15	TRBJ2-3	TGTGCCACCAGCACTAGCGGGAGGGCCCGAACAGATACGCAGTATTTT	CATSTSGRARTDTQYF
-	TRBV18	TRBJ2-7	TGTGCCAGCTCACCCCAGAACTCCTACGAGCAGTACTTC	CASSPQNSYEQYF
-	TRBV6-1	TRBJ2-3	TGTGCCAGCAGTGAACAGGGACACGATTCCACAGATACGCAGTATTTT	CASSEQGHDSTDTQYF
-	TRBV30	TRBJ2-2	TGTGCCTGGTGCCCCGGGGACACCGGGGAGCTGTTTTTT	CAWCPGDTGELFF
TRBD2	TRBV5-1	TRBJ2-3	TGCGCCAGCCGTGGGACTAGCGCACACACAGATACGCAGTATTTT	CASRGTSAHTDTQYF
TRBD1	TRBV7-6	TRBJ2-6	TGTGCCAGCAGCTTAACGGCCGGGACAGGGAGCTCTGGGGCCAACGTCCTGACTTTC	CASSLTAGTGSSGANVLTF
-	TRBV19	TRBJ1-2	TGTGCCAGTAGTATTGAGGCAGCCCCCTATGGCTACACCTTC	CASSIEAAPYGYTF
-	TRBV30	TRBJ1-1	TGTGCCTGGAGTGCAAACATGAACACTGAAGCTTTCTTT	CAWSANMNTEAFF
TRBD1	TRBV19	TRBJ1-3	TGTGCCAGTAGTCCCCGGACAGGGGGCTCTGGAAACACCATATATTTT	CASSPRTGGSGNTIYF
-	TRBV2	TRBJ1-4	TGTGCCAGCGCAACAGAAGCTACGTTAACTAATGAAAAACTGTTTTTT	CASATEATLTNEKLFF
-	TRBV5-1	TRBJ2-1	TGCGCCAGCAGCGCAAACAGCGGCTCCTACAATGAGCAGTTCTTC	CASSANSGSYNEQFF
TRBD1	TRBV5-4	TRBJ1-2	TGTGCCAGCAGCTTGGGGTTGACAGGGGACTATGGCTACACCTTC	CASSLGLTGDYGYTF
-	TRBV6-1	TRBJ1-1	TGTGCCAGCAGTGAACCCACAGGGTTGCGCACTGAAGCTTTCTTT	CASSEPTGLRTEAFF
-	TRBV19	TRBJ2-2	TGTGCCAGTAGTATGATGGCGGCGAACACCGGGGAGCTGTTTTTT	CASSMMAANTGELFF
TRBD1	TRBV30	TRBJ1-3	TGTGCCTGGAGCTCTTGGGGGACAGGGTTAAAGAACACCATATATTTT	CAWSSWGTGLKNTIYF
TRBD1	TRBV5-1	TRBJ1-2	TGCGCCAGCAGCATGGGACAGGGGGACTATGGCCACACCTTC	CASSMGQGDYGHTF
TRBD1	TRBV7-2	TRBJ1-2	TGTGCCAGCAGCTTAGCGAGGGGGCAGAACTATGGCTACACCTTC	CASSLARGQNYGYTF
-	TRBV18	TRBJ2-3	TGTGCCAGCTCACCACGGGCCGGGGGCACAGATACGCAGTATTTT	CASSPRAGGTDTQYF
-	TRBV2	TRBJ1-1	TGTGCCAGCCAGTCCAGGGGTGTCCCTGAAGCTTTCTTT	CASQSRGVPEAFF
-	TRBV2	TRBJ1-2	TGTGCCCTAGGGGGTAGCTATGGCTACACCTTC	CALGGSYGYTF
TRBD1	TRBV25-1	TRBJ2-3	TGTGCCAGCAGTGAAACCGGGACAGGGGGCACAGATACGCAGTATTTT	CASSETGTGGTDTQYF
TRBD1	TRBV5-1	TRBJ1-2	TGCGCCAGCAGCCCAGGGACAGGTCCTGCGGGAGGCTACACCTTC	CASSPGTGPAGGYTF
-	TRBV4-2	TRBJ1-3	TGTGCCAGCAGCCCGGGAAGGGTCTCTGGAAACACCATATATTTT	CASSPGRVSGNTIYF
-	TRBV2	TRBJ1-1	TGTGCCAGCAGTGCCTTGGGGGGGAACACTGAAGCTTTCTTT	CASSALGGNTEAFF
-	TRBV5-1	TRBJ2-1	TGCGCCAGCAGCTTGGATTTGAGCTCCTACAATGAGCAGTTCTTC	CASSLDLSSYNEQFF
-	TRBV27	TRBJ2-1	TGTGCCAGCAGTCCATCTAGCGCCTCCTACAATGAGCAGTTCTTC	CASSPSSASYNEQFF
-	TRBV6-1	TRBJ1-2	TGTGCCAGCAGTGAAGGAAGAAAAGGGGTCTATGGCTACACCTTC	CASSEGRKGVYGYTF
TRBD1	TRBV5-1	TRBJ1-6	TGCGCCAGCAGCTTGGCTCCGACGGCCGGGACAGCCGATAATTCACCCCTCCACTTT	CASSLAPTAGTADNSPLHF
-	TRBV7-9	TRBJ1-2	TGTGCCAGCAGCTTAGGGGCCAGCCATGGCTACACCTTC	CASSLGASHGYTF
-	TRBV30	TRBJ1-2	TGTGCCTGGAGTGTAGCGGGTCCCAACTATGGCTACACCTTC	CAWSVAGPNYGYTF
TRBD2	TRBV5-1	TRBJ2-5	TGCGCCAGCAGCTTGGCCCTACTAGCGGGAGAGGCGGAGACCCAGTACTTC	CASSLALLAGEAETQYF